Each of the 10 T cell receptor beta chains below was sequenced from the same sample in a study of shared T cell receptors in the human thymus (dated by TCRdb to about 2021). Libraries came from the immunoSEQ multiplex PCR assay. What TCRdb holds here is the immuneACCESS table cut down to in-frame rearrangements. Part of the clones is not present; checked against another copy, under half of the missing clones reflect an unresolved V gene, and the others are unexplained. This sample has about 500,000 clones in its table, and 78% of those were observed once. About 0.013% of the sample lies in the top ten. Another study also made use of these data, one on human thymus T cells.

The sequencing sample was made of thymocytes. The source of these receptors is a boy under three years old with a congenital heart defect. Donor details come from another sample of the same person, matched by shared clones.

The CDR3 DNA reads as TGTGCCAGCAGCTTAGAGGAGGCCAACAATGAGCAGTTCTTC. Translating gives CASSLEEANNEQFF. This sequence joins TRBV7-8 and TRBJ2-1; D might be TRBD2 (5 bases). This CDR3 spans 14 amino acids. With 1 base removed from V and 5 bases from J, the gap between germline ends came to 9 bases. CDR1 and CDR2 (germline): SGHVS, FQNEAQ.

The chain carries TRBV30 and TRBJ1-2; D is ambiguous. The CDR3 is 14 amino acids. Germline CDR1 reads GTSNPN; CDR2 reads SVGIG (reference sequence). V lost 1 base to trimming and J lost 1 base, with 10 bases between them. The CDR3 DNA follows: TGTGCCTGGAGTGGAGCGGACGGTAACTATGGCTACACCTTC. Amino acid sequence: CAWSGADGNYGYTF.

The chain links TRBV5-4 to TRBJ2-7, with 7 bases that match TRBD2. Germline V gives CDR1 SGHNT, CDR2 YYREEE (reference sequence). This CDR3 has 15 amino acids. The V segment lost 6 bases and the J segment 0 bases; nucleotides outside the gene matches: 9. CDR3 sequence reads: CASIPWGGSSYEQYF. In nucleotides, the CDR3 is TGTGCCAGCATCCCTTGGGGCGGGAGCTCCTACGAGCAGTACTTC.

The chain carries TRBV28 and TRBJ2-7; TRBD1 agrees at 10 bases. The CDR3 is 13 amino acids. The V segment lost 6 bases and the J segment 7 bases; nucleotides outside the gene matches: 6. Germline lookup yields CDR1 MDHEN and CDR2 SYDVKM. The CDR3 DNA reads as TGTGCCAGCAGCCCCGGACAGGGGGAGGAGCAGTACTTC. The encoded protein is CASSPGQGEEQYF.

The chain uses TRBV12-5 and TRBJ2-1; 11 bases fit TRBD1. The CDR3 is 14 amino acids. Germline V gene data show CDR1 as LGHNT and CDR2 as FRNRAP. The trim removed 4 bases at V and 7 bases at J, leaving 3 bases unmatched. The CDR3 sequence is CASGSDRGHNEQFF. As DNA, the CDR3 is TGTGCTAGTGGTTCGGACAGGGGGCATAATGAGCAGTTCTTC.

The rearrangement joins TRBV25-1 to TRBJ2-7, with D unclear. Per germline, CDR1 MGHDK and CDR2 SYGVNS. V was shortened by 2 bases and J by 12 bases, with 23 bases between the two germline ends. This CDR3 is 15 amino acids long. CDR3 sequence (DNA): TGTGCCAGCAGTGAAAGGTACGGAACACCAGGATATCTGTACTTC. Protein: CASSERYGTPGYLYF.

J is TRBJ2-7 and V is TRBV18, with D possibly being TRBD2 (6 bases). The length of the CDR3 is 14 residues. V was trimmed by 2 bases and J by 2 bases, leaving 10 bases between them. Germline CDR1 KGHSH, CDR2 LQKENI. This CDR3 reads CASSPGEVPYEQYF. In DNA form, the CDR3 reads TGTGCCAGCTCACCAGGGGAGGTCCCCTACGAGCAGTACTTC. The full variable domain, rest sourced from reference TRBV18 and TRBJ2-7, is NAGVMQNPRHLVRRRGQEARLRCSPMKGHSHVYWYRQLPEEGLKFMVYLQKENIIDESGMPKERFSAEFPKEGPSILRIQQVVRGDSAAYFCASSPGEVPYEQYFGPGTRLTVT.

The rearrangement uses TRBV18 and TRBJ1-4, with TRBD1 identical over 8 bases. CDR3 size: 14 residues. Germline lookup yields CDR1 KGHSH and CDR2 LQKENI. The junction had 4 bases not matched to a gene; V was cut back by 3 bases and J by 7 bases. The CDR3 loop is CASSPTGEAEKLFF. The CDR3 region has the DNA TGTGCCAGCTCACCGACAGGGGAGGCTGAAAAACTGTTTTTT.

This chain links TRBV6-5 with TRBJ2-7, with no clear D. The CDR3 extends over 14 amino acids. V was pared by 0 bases and J by 5 bases, with 11 bases between. Germline V gene data show CDR1 as MNHEY and CDR2 as SVGAGI. CDR3 nucleotide sequence: TGTGCCAGCAGTTACTCACACAGAGACCACGAGCAGTACTTC. Residues: CASSYSHRDHEQYF.

CDR3 amino acids: CSVDAGGNTGELFF. The CDR3 region has the DNA TGCAGCGTGGATGCAGGGGGGAACACCGGGGAGCTGTTTTTT. The V gene is TRBV29-1, the J gene TRBJ2-2, with 7 bases fitting TRBD1. V was clipped by 6 bases and J by 1 base; unmatched bases: 5. There are 14 residues in the CDR3. Germline CDR1 and CDR2: SQVTM and ANQGSEA.